The TCR beta chain under discussion was sequenced for a study of naive and memory T cell subsets. Study conclusions and caveats: Over 90% of naive TCR sequences appeared only once, unlike memory subsets. Possibly reflecting memory cells re-expressing CD45RA, a few larger clonotypes occurred in naive repertoires, especially CD8. A clonotype means one alpha or beta sequence, not an alpha/beta pair.

Two oligonucleotides, mixed equimolar, formed the beta constant-region primer covering TRBC1 and TRBC2. Ligated cDNA was amplified by four rounds of PCR with nested alpha and beta constant-region primers and SP2. TCRdb re-called the UMI-ligation and nested PCR reads with MiXCR, one entry per CDR3 protein. Of about 90,000 distinct CDR3 sequences in the sample, about 11% were seen once. Concerning this clonotype: The antigen is not known.

V shed 6 bases and J shed 6 bases, with 14 bases lying between them. CDR3 length: 13 amino acids. Germline assignment: CDR1 SGHTA and CDR2 FQGNSA. After the first PCR, alpha and beta chain libraries were processed separately. Four subsets defined by CD45RA and CD27 were sorted after CD3, CD4, CD8 and live/dead staining. Sequencing was carried out using naive CD4+ T cells from blood. The sequence was obtained from a human donor in good health. The rearrangement joins TRBV7-2 to TRBJ1-2; D perhaps matches TRBD1 (6 bases). The CDR3 DNA reads TGTGCCAGCAGTAAAGGAGCAGGGGATGGCTACACCTTC. It yields the protein CASSKGAGDGYTF.